The 5 T cell receptor beta chains listed next were all sequenced from one sample in a study of T cell responses to AZD1222 COVID-19 vaccine listed by TCRdb under 2021. Receptor libraries were prepared by the immunoSEQ multiplex PCR assay. TCRdb obtained this table from immuneACCESS and retained in-frame rearrangements with V and J assigned. These tables miss some clones; where compared with another copy, unresolved V genes account for less than half of the shortfall, and the remainder is unexplained. This sample gives about 180,000 clones in total; just over 90% of them show up just once. The leading ten clones occupy around 3% of the sample. The time point label of this sample denotes: baseline before first vaccination. The source was peripheral blood, collected on day 0 of AZD1222 vaccination. These receptors were collected from an adult in good health.

This chain connects TRBV19 to TRBJ2-4, with 7 bases identical to TRBD1. Germline trimming cut 11 bases from V and 0 bases from J; bases unmatched to any gene: 7. This CDR3 spans 14 amino acids. Germline V gene sequence: CDR1 LNHDA, CDR2 SQIVND (reference sequence). The chain's CDR3 is CAEQGILAKNIQYF. The CDR3 DNA reads TGTGCCGAACAGGGGATACTAGCCAAAAACATTCAGTACTTC.

The chain carries TRBV10-2 and TRBJ1-2, with D tentatively TRBD1 (6 bases). V lost 0 bases and J 6 bases, leaving 14 bases between the germline ends. Per germline, CDR1 WSHSY and CDR2 SAAADI. The CDR3 covers 15 residues. Written as DNA, the CDR3 is TGCGCCAGCAGTGAGTCTCTACAGGGAGGCAATGGCTACACCTTC. Translating gives CASSESLQGGNGYTF.

V gene TRBV6-4 combines with J gene TRBJ2-1; 7 positions match TRBD2. Trimming at V came to 4 bases and at J to 8 bases, leaving 5 bases not matched to a gene. This CDR3 region has 13 residues. Germline V gene lookup returns CDR1 MRHNA and CDR2 SNTAGT. CDR3 amino acids: CASSVGEGYEQFF. The CDR3 coding sequence is TGTGCCAGCAGTGTGGGGGAGGGGTATGAGCAGTTCTTC.

The genes are TRBV5-4 and TRBJ2-7; maybe TRBD2 (7 bases). V lost 3 bases to trimming and J lost 0 bases, with 13 bases between them. Germline values: CDR1 SGHNT, CDR2 YYREEE (reference sequence). CDR3 length: 15 amino acids. In DNA form, the CDR3 reads TGTGCCAGCAGCTGGGGGGGGCAGGGCTCCTACGAGCAGTACTTC. Translated, it gives CASSWGGQGSYEQYF.

The chain has TRBV9 and TRBJ1-1; no firm D call. From germline, CDR1 is SGDLS and CDR2 YYNGEE. The CDR3 consists of 14 residues. V shed 0 bases and J shed 2 bases, with 8 bases lying between them. The CDR3 sequence is CASSVGWGNTEAFF. Written as DNA, the CDR3 is TGTGCCAGCAGCGTAGGCTGGGGTAACACTGAAGCTTTCTTT.